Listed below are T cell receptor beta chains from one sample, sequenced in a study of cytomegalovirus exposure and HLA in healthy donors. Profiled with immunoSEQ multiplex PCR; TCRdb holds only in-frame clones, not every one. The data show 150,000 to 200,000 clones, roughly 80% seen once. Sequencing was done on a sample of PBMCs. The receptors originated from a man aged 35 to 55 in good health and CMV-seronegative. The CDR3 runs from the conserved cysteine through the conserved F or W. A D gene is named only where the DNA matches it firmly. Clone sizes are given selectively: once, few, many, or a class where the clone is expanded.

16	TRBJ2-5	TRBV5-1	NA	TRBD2	TGCGCCAGCAGCCCCCGACTAGCGGAGGGTGGAGAGACCCAGTACTTC	CASSPRLAEGGETQYF
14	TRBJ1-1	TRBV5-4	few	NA	TGTGCCAGCAGCTTGAAGTCGGGGAACACTGAAGCTTTCTTT	CASSLKSGNTEAFF
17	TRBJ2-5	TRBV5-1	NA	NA	TGCGCCAGCAGCTTGTTCGGAACAGGGACAACACAAGAGACCCAGTACTTC	CASSLFGTGTTQETQYF
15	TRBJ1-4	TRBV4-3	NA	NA	TGCGCCAGCAGCCCCCAGTACACAACTAATGAAAAACTGTTTTTT	CASSPQYTTNEKLFF
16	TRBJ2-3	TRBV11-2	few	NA	TGTGCCAGCAGGTCCGGAGCGGGGACAAACACAGATACGCAGTATTTT	CASRSGAGTNTDTQYF
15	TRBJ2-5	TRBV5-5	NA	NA	TGTGCCAGCAGCTTGGCAGGCCCAGGGGGGGAGACCCAGTACTTC	CASSLAGPGGETQYF
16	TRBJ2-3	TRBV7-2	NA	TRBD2	TGTGCCAGCAGCTTAGCGTCCCTAGCGGGAGAAGGCACGCAGTATTTT	CASSLASLAGEGTQYF
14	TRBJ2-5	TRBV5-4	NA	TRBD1	TGTGCCAGCAGCCGGGGACAGGGGCAAGAGACCCAGTACTTC	CASSRGQGQETQYF
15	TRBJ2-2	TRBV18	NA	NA	TGTGCCAGCCCGGGGGACAGTTTAAACACCGGGGAGCTGTTTTTT	CASPGDSLNTGELFF
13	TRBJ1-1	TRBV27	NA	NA	TGTGCCAGCAGCTCGACACAGACCACTGAAGCTTTCTTT	CASSSTQTTEAFF
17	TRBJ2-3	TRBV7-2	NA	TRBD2	TGTGCCAGCAGCTCCCGTCTAAGCGGGAGTAGACCAGATACGCAGTATTTT	CASSSRLSGSRPDTQYF
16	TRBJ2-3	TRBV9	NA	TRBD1	TGTGCCAGCAGCGTAGAAGGGGACAGGGGCACAGATACGCAGTATTTT	CASSVEGDRGTDTQYF
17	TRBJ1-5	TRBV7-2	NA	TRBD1	TGTGCCAGCAGCTTTACCGGGACAGGGGATGTTGGTCAGCCCCAGCATTTT	CASSFTGTGDVGQPQHF
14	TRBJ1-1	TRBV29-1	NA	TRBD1	TGCAGCGTGGGTCAGGGGGCATCTTCCACTGAAGCTTTCTTT	CSVGQGASSTEAFF
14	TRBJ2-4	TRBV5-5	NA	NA	TGTGCCAGCAGCCAAGCGGTGGGGGGAAACATTCAGTACTTC	CASSQAVGGNIQYF
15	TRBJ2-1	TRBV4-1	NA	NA	TGCGCCAGCAGCCAAGTTACCGGACAGTACAATGAGCAGTTCTTC	CASSQVTGQYNEQFF
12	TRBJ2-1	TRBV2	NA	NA	TGTGCCAGCTTGGACTCGCACAATGAGCAGTTCTTC	CASLDSHNEQFF
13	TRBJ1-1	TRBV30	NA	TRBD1	TGTGCCGGCAGGACAGGGGGCGAAGCTGAAGCTTTCTTT	CAGRTGGEAEAFF
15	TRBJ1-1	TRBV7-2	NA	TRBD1	TGTGCCAGCAGCTTAGGGGACAGGGATCGCACTGAAGCTTTCTTT	CASSLGDRDRTEAFF
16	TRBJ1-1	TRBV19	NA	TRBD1	TGTGCCAGTAGTCCCTTAGACAGGGGGGGGTACACTGAAGCTTTCTTT	CASSPLDRGGYTEAFF
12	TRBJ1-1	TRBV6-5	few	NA	TGTGCCAGCACACGCGGCGGCACTGAAGCTTTCTTT	CASTRGGTEAFF
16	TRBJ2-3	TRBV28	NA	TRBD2	TGTGCCAGCAGAAGCCCTAGCGGGAGTGGGGCAGATACGCAGTATTTT	CASRSPSGSGADTQYF
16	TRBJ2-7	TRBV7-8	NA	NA	TGTGCCAGCAGCTTAGTATCAATAGGACAGAACTACGAGCAGTACTTC	CASSLVSIGQNYEQYF
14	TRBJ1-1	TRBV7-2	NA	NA	TGTGCCAGCAGCTTAGCGCGAGCGAACACTGAAGCTTTCTTT	CASSLARANTEAFF
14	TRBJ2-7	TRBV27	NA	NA	TGTGCCAGCAGTTTAAAGCCAATCTCCTACGAGCAGTACTTC	CASSLKPISYEQYF
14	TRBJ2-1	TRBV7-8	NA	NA	TGTGCCAGCAGCTTAGACAGGGCGAGAGGCGAGCAGTTCTTC	CASSLDRARGEQFF
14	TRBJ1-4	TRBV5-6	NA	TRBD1	TGTGCCAGCAGCTTGGAGGGACAGGATGCTCGACGGTTTTTT	CASSLEGQDARRFF
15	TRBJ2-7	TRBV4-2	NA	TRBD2	TGTGCCAGCAGCCAAGCCAGCGGGGGGCCCTACGAGCAGTACTTC	CASSQASGGPYEQYF
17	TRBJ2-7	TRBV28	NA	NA	TGTGCCAGCATCTCCCAAAGTGGAAGCGGTAGCTCCTACGAGCAGTACTTC	CASISQSGSGSSYEQYF
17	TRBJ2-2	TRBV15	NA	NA	TGTGCCACCAGCAGAGGTTTACGGGCAGGGGTGTCCGGGGAGCTGTTTTTT	CATSRGLRAGVSGELFF
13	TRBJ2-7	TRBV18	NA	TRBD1	TGTGCCAGCTCAGGACAGGGGGCGAGCGAGCAGTACTTC	CASSGQGASEQYF
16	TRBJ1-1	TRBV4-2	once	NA	TGTGCCAGCAGCCAAGATAGTGGGCACCTGAACACTGAAGCTTTCTTT	CASSQDSGHLNTEAFF
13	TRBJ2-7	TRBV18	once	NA	TGTGCCAGCTCACCTTCCGGGCTAGAGGGGCAGTACTTC	CASSPSGLEGQYF
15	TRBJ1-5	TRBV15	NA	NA	TGTGCCACCAGCAGAGATCTAGGGGGTAGTCAGCCCCAGCATTTT	CATSRDLGGSQPQHF
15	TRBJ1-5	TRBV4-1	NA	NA	TGCGCCAGCAGCCAAGAACGAAGCGGCAATCAGCCCCAGCATTTT	CASSQERSGNQPQHF
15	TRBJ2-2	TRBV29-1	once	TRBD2	TGCAGCGTTGTGTTTCTGGGCGGGGGGACCGGGGAGCTGTTTTTT	CSVVFLGGGTGELFF
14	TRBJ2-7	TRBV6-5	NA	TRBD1	TGTGCCAGCAGTTACTCGGGACAGGGAAGCGAGCAGTACTTC	CASSYSGQGSEQYF
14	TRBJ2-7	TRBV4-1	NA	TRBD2	TGCGCCAGCAGCCCTATAGCGGGAGGAGACGAGCAGTACTTC	CASSPIAGGDEQYF
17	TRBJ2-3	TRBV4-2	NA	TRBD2	TGTGCCAGCAGCCAAGCGCCTAGCGGGGGCTTCACAGATACGCAGTATTTT	CASSQAPSGGFTDTQYF
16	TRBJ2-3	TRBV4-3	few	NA	TGCGCCAGCAGCCCCGGATGGGTCGAGGTTTCAGATACGCAGTATTTT	CASSPGWVEVSDTQYF
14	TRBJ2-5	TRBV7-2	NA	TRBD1	TGTGCCAGCAGCCCTAGGGACAGGGGGCAGACCCAGTACTTC	CASSPRDRGQTQYF
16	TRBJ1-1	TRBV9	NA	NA	TGTGCCAGCAGCTCCACGGGGGGGAGGGTTAACACTGAAGCTTTCTTT	CASSSTGGRVNTEAFF
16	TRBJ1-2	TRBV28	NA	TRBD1	TGTGCCAGCAGTTTACGGACAGGGGGCGGCGGTGATGGCTACACCTTC	CASSLRTGGGGDGYTF
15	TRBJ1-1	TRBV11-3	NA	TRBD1	TGTGCCAGCAGCTTAGGTGGGACAGGGGGCGCGAAAGCTTTCTTT	CASSLGGTGGAKAFF
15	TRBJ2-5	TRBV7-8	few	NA	TGTGCCAGCAGCCGACCCCAGGGTACTCAAGAGACCCAGTACTTC	CASSRPQGTQETQYF